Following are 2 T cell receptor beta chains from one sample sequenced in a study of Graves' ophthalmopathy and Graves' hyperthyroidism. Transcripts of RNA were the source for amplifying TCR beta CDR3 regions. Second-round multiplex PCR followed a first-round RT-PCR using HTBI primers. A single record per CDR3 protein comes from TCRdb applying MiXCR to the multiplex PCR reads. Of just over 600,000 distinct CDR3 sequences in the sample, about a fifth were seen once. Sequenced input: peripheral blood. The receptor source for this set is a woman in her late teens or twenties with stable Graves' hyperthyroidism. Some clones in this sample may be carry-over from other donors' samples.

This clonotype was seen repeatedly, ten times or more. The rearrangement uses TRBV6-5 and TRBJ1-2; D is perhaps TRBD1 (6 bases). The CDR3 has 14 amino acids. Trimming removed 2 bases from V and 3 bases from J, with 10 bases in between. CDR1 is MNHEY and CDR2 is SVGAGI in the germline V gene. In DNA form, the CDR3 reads TGTGCCAGCAGTTACGACAGGATTTACTATGGCTACACCTTC. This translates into CASSYDRIYYGYTF.

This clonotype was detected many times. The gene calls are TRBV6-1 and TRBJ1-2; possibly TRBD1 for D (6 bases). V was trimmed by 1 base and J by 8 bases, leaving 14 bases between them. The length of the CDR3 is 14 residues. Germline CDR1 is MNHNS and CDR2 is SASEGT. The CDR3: CASSEVGGAEGYTF. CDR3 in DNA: TGTGCCAGCAGTGAAGTGGGGGGGGCGGAAGGCTACACCTTC.